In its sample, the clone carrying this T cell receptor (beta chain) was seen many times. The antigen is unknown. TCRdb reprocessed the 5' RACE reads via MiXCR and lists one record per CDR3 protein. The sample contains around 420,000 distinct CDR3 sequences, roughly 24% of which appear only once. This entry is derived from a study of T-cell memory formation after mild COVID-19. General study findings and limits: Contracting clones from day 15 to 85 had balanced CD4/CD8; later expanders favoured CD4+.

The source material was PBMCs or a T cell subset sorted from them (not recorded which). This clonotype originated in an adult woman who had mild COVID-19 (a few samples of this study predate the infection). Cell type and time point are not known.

As DNA, the CDR3 is TGCGCCAGCAGCCAAGATACTAGCGGGGGGGCCATCATCCAGTACTTC. This sequence encodes CASSQDTSGGAIIQYF. J is TRBJ2-5 and V is TRBV4-1; 13 positions agree with TRBD2. V lost 0 bases to trimming and J lost 10 bases; unmatched junction nucleotides: 8. The CDR3 is 16 amino acids. CDR1 MGHRA and CDR2 YSYEKL come from the germline V gene.